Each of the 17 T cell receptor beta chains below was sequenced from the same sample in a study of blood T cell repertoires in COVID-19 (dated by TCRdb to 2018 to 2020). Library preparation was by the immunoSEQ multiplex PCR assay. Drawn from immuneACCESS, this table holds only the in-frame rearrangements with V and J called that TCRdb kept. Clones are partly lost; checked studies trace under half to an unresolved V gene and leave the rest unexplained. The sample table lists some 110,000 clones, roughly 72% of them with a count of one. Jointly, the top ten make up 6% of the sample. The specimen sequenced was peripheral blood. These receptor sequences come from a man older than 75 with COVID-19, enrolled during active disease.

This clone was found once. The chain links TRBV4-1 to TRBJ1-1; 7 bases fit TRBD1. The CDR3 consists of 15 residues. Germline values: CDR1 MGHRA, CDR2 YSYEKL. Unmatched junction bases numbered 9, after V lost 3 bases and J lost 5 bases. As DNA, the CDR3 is TGCGCCAGCAGCCACCCGGACAGGTTGAGTACTGAAGCTTTCTTT. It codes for CASSHPDRLSTEAFF.

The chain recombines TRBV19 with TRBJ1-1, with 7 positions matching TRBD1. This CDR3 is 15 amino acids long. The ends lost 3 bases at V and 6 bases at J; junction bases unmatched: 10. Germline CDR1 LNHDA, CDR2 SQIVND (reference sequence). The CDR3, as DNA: TGTGCCAGTAGTATTAATTCCAGACAGGGCCCTGAAGCTTTCTTT. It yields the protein CASSINSRQGPEAFF.

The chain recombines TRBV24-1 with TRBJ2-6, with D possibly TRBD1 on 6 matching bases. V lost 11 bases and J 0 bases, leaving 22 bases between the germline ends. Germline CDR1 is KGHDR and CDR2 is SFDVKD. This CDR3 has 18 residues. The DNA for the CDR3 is TGTGCCATACAGAAGCCGGGACATCACGCCTCTGGGGCCAACGTCCTGACTTTC. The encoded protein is CAIQKPGHHASGANVLTF.

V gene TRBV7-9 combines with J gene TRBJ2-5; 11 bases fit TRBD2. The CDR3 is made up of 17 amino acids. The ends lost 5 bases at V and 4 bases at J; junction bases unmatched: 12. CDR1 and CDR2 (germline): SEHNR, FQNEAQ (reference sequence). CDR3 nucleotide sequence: TGTGCCAGCAGCAAGACTAGCGGGACACCCCGTCCAGAGACCCAGTACTTC. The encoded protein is CASSKTSGTPRPETQYF.

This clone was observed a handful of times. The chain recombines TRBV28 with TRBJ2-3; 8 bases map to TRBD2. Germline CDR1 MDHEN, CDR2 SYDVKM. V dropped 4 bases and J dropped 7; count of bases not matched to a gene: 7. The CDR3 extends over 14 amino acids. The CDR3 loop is CASSSSTSVYTQYF. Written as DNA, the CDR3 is TGTGCCAGCAGTTCCTCGACTAGCGTATATACGCAGTATTTT.

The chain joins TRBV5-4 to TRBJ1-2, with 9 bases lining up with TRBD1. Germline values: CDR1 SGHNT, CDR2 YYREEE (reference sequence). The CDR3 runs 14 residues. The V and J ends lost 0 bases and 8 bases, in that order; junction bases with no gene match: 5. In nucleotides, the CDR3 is TGTGCCAGCAGCTTGGAGAACAGGGGGCTCGGCTACACCTTC. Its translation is CASSLENRGLGYTF.

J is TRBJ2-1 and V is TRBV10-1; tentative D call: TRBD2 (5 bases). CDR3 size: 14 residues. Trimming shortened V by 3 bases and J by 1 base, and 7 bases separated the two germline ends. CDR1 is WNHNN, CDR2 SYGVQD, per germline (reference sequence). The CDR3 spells CASSEEGSYNEQFF. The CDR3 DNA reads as TGCGCCAGCAGTGAAGAGGGTTCCTACAATGAGCAGTTCTTC.

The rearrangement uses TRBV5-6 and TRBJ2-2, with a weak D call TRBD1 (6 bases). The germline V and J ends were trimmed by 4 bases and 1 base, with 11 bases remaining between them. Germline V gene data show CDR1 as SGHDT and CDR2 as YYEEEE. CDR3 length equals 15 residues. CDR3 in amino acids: CASSPGTLNTGELFF. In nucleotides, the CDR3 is TGTGCCAGCAGCCCTGGGACACTGAACACCGGGGAGCTGTTTTTT. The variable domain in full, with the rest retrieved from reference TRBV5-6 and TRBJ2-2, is DAGVTQSPTHLIKTRGQQVTLRCSPKSGHDTVSWYQQALGQGPQFIFQYYEEEERQRGNFPDRFSGHQFPNYSSELNVNALLLGDSALYLCASSPGTLNTGELFFGEGSRLTVL.

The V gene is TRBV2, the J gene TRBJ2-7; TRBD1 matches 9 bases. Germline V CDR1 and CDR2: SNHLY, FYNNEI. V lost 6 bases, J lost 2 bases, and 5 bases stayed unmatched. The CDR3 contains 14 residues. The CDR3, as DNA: TGTGCCAGCAGGACCGGGACAGGGCCCTACGAGCAGTACTTC. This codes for CASRTGTGPYEQYF.

The CDR3 here is CASSVGPRGPYEQYF. The CDR3 DNA is TGTGCCAGCAGCGTAGGCCCAAGGGGCCCCTACGAGCAGTACTTC. The chain joins TRBV9 to TRBJ2-7; TRBD1 is a possible D gene (5 bases). Deletions cut 0 bases from V and 2 bases from J, with 12 bases between. In germline, CDR1 is SGDLS, CDR2 YYNGEE. The CDR3 extends over 15 amino acids.

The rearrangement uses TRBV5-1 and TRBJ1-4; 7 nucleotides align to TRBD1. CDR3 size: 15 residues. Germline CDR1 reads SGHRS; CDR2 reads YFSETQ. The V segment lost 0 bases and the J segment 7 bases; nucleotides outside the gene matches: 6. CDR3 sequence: CASSLGTGEGEKLFF. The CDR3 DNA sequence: TGCGCCAGCAGCTTGGGAACAGGGGAAGGTGAAAAACTGTTTTTT.

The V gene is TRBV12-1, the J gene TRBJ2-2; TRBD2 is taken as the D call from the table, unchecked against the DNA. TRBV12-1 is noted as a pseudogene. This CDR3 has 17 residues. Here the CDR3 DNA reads TGTGCCAGCAGCTCTTTGAGGGGACTAGCTAACACCGGGGAGCTGTTTTTT. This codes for CASSSLRGLANTGELFF.

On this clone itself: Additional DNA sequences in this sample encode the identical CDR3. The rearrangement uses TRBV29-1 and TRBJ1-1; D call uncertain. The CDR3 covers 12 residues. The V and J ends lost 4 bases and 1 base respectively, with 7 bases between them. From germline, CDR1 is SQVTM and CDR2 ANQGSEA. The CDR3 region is CSVGQENTEAFF. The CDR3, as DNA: TGCAGCGTTGGTCAGGAGAACACTGAAGCTTTCTTT.

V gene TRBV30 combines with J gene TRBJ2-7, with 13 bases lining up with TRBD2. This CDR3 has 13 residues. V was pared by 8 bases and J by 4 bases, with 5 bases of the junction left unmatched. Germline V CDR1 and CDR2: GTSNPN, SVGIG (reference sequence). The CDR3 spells CAHGTSGKYEQYF. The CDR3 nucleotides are TGTGCCCACGGGACTAGCGGGAAGTACGAGCAGTACTTC.

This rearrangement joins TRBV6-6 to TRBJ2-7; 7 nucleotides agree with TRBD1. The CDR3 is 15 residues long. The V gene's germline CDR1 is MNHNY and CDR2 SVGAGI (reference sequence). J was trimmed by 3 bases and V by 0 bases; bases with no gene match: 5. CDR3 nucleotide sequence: TGTGCCAGCAGTTACTCGCTAGGGGGCGTCTACGAGCAGTACTTC. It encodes CASSYSLGGVYEQYF.

The CDR3 reads CASTKPEQETQYF. Written as DNA, the CDR3 is TGTGCCAGCACGAAACCGGAGCAAGAGACCCAGTACTTC. This sequence joins TRBV6-5 and TRBJ2-5; D not certain. V was pared by 7 bases and J by 2 bases, with 11 bases between. From germline, CDR1 is MNHEY and CDR2 SVGAGI. CDR3 length: 13 amino acids.

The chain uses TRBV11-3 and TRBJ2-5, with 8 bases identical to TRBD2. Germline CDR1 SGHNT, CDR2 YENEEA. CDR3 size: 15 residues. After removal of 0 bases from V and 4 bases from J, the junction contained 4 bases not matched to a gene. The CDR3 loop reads CASSLEGLAGETQYF. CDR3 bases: TGTGCCAGCAGCTTAGAGGGGCTAGCGGGAGAGACCCAGTACTTC.